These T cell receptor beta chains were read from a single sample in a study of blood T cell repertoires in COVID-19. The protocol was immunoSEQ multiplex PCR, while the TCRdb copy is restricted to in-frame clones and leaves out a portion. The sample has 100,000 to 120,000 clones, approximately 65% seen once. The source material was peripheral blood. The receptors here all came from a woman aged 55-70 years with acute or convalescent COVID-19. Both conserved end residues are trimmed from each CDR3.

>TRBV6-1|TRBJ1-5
ASSERGQVVWPQH
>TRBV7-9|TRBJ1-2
ASSQFSGKDYGYT
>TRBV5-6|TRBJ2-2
ASSLLVTGELF
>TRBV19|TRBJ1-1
ASSISGVLLGTEAF
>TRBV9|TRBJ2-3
ASRGSGTDTQY
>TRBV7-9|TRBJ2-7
ASSLGQALYEQY
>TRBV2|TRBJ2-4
ASSDSRGGNIQY
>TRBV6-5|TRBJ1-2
ASSYSGHYGYT
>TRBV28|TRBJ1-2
ASSLLDSLRGYT
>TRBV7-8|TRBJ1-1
ASSWRDENTEAF
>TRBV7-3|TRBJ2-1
ASSQDSDNEQF
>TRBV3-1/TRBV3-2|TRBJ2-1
ASSQVGGLHNEQF
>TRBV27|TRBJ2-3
ASSFILGGHSTDTQY
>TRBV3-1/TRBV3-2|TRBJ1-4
ASSPGGSNEKLF
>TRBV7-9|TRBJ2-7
ASSLGGTSYEQY
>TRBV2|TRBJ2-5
ASSEGVGGSRETQY
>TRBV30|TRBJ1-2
AWRGQGGNGYT
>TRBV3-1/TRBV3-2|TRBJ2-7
ASSQEGPRAGEQY
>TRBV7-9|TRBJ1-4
ASSLAAGLGEKLF
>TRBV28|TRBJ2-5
ASSLGGGQETQY
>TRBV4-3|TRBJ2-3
ASSQDSQGGTQY
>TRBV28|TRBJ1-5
ASNGATGRPQH
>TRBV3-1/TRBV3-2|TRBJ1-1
ASSQGGGTEAF
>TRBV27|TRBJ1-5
ASSSGQLGNQPQH
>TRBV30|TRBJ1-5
AWSEHNQPQH
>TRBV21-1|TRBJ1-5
ASSKSTRTGLRNQPQH
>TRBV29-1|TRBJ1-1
SVNTWDRLEAF
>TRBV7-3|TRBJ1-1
ASSLGVGTGNTEAF
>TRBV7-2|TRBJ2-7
ASSRTQRGDYEQY